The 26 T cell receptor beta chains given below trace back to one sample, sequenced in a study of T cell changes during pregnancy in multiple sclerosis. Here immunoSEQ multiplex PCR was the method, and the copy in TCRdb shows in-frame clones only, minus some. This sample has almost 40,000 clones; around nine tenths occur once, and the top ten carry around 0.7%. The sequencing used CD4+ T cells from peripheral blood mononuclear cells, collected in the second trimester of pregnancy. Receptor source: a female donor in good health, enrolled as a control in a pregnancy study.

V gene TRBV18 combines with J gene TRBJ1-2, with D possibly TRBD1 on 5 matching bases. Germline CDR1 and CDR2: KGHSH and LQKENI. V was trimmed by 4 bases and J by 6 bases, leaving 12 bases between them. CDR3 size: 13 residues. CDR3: CASSQGSLDGYTF. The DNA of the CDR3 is TGTGCCAGCTCACAGGGGTCTCTAGATGGCTACACCTTC.

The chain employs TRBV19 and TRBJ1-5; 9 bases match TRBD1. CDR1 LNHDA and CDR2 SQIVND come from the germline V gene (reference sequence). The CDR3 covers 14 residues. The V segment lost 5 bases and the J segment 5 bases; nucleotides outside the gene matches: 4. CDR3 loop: CASSLDRGDQPQHF. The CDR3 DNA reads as TGTGCCAGTAGTTTGGACAGGGGTGATCAGCCCCAGCATTTT.

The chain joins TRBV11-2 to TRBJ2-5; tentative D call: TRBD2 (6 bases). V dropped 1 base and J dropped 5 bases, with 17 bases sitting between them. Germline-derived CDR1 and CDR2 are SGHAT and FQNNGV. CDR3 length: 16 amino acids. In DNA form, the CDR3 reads TGTGCCAGCAGCTTAGGGGCGGCGCGGGAAGTGGAGACCCAGTACTTC. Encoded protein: CASSLGAAREVETQYF.

CDR3 protein: CASSQVETGGQSTQYF. As DNA, the CDR3 is TGCGCCAGCAGCCAAGTCGAAACGGGGGGGCAAAGTACGCAGTATTTT. V is TRBV4-1 and J is TRBJ2-3; 8 bases are a match to TRBD2. The CDR3 is 16 residues long. J was trimmed by 8 bases and V by 1 base; bases with no gene match: 11. In germline, CDR1 is MGHRA, CDR2 YSYEKL.

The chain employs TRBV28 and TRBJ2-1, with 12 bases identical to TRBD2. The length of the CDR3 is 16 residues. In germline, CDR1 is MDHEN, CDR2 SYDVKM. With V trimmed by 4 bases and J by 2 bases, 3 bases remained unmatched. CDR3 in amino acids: CASSSSSGGAYNEQFF. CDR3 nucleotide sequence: TGTGCCAGCAGTTCCTCTAGCGGGGGGGCCTACAATGAGCAGTTCTTC.

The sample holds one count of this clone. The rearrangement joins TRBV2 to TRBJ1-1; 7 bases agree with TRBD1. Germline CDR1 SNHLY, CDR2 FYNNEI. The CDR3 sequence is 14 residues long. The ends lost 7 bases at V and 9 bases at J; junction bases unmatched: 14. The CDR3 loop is CASILTGGGQQAFF. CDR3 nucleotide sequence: TGTGCCAGCATCCTAACCGGGGGGGGACAGCAAGCTTTCTTT.

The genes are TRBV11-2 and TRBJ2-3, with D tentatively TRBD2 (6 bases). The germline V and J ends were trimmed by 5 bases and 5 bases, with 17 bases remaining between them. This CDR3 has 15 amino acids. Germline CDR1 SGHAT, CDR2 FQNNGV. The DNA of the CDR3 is TGTGCCAGCAGCCCCACGGGGGAAAGGGGAGATACGCAGTATTTT. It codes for CASSPTGERGDTQYF.

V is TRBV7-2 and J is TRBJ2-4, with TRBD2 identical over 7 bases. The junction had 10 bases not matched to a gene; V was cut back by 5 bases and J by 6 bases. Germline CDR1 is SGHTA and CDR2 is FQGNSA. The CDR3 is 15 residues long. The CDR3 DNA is TGTGCCAGCAGCGGAGGACACCCGGGAGGAAACATTCAGTACTTC. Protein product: CASSGGHPGGNIQYF.

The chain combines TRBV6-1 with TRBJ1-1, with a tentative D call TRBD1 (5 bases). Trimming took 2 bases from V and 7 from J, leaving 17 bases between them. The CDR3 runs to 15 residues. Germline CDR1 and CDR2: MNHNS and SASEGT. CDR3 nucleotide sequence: TGTGCCAGCAGTGAATTTCGGGGGAGAGGGAATGAAGCTTTCTTT. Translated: CASSEFRGRGNEAFF.

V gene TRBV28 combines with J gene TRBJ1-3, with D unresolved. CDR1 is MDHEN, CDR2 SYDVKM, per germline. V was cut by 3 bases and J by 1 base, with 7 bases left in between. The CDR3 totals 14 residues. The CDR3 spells CASSFGGSGNTIYF. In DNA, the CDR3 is TGTGCCAGCAGTTTCGGAGGGTCTGGAAACACCATATATTTT. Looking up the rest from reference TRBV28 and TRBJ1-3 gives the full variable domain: DVKVTQSSRYLVKRTGEKVFLECVQDMDHENMFWYRQDPGLGLRLIYFSYDVKMKEKGDIPEGYSVSREKKERFSLILESASTNQTSMYLCASSFGGSGNTIYFGEGSWLTVV.

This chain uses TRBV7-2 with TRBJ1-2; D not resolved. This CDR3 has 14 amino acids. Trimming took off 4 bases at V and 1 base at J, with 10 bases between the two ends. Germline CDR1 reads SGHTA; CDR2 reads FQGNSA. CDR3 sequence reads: CASSSRTYNYGYTF. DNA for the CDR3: TGTGCCAGCAGCTCCCGAACTTATAACTATGGCTACACCTTC.

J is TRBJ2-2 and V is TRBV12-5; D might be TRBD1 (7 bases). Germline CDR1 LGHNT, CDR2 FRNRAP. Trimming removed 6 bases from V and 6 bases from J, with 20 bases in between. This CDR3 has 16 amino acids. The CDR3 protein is CASGPLTGRYPGELFF. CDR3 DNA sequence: TGTGCTAGTGGCCCCTTGACAGGGAGGTATCCCGGGGAGCTGTTTTTT.

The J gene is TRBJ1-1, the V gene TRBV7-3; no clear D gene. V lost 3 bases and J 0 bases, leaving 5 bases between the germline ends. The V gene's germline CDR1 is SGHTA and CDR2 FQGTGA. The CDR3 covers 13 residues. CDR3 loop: CASSLELNTEAFF. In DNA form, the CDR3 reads TGTGCCAGCAGCTTGGAGTTGAACACTGAAGCTTTCTTT.

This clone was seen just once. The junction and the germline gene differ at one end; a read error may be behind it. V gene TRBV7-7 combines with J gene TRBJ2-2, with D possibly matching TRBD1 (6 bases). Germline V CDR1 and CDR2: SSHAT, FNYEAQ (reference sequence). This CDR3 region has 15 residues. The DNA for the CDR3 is TGTGCTAGCAGCTTACGGGACATAGACACCGGGGAGCTGTTTTTT. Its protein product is CASSLRDIDTGELFF. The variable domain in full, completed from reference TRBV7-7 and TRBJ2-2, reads GAGVSQSPRYKVTKRGQDVTLRCDPISSHATLYWYQQALGQGPEFLTYFNYEAQPDKSGLPSDRFSAERPEGSISTLTIQRTEQRDSAMYRCASSLRDIDTGELFFGEGSRLTVL.

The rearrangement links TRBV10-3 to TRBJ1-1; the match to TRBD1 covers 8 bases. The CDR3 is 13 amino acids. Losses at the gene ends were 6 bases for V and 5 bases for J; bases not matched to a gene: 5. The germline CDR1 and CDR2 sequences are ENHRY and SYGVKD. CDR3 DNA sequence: TGTGCCATCAGGACAGGGGAGAGTACTGAAGCTTTCTTT. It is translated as CAIRTGESTEAFF.

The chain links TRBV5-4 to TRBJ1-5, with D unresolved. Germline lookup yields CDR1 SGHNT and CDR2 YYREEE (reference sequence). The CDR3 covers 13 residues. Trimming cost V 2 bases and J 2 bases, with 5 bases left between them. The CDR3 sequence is CASSFGGNQPQHF. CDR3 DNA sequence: TGTGCCAGCAGCTTCGGTGGCAATCAGCCCCAGCATTTT.

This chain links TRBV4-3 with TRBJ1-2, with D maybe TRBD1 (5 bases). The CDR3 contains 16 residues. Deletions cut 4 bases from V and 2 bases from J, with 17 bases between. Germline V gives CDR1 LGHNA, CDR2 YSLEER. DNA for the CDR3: TGCGCCAGCAGCCGCCAGCCGGGACTGAGCAACTATGGCTACACCTTC. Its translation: CASSRQPGLSNYGYTF.

The CDR3 region has the DNA TGCGCCAGCAGCCGGGACAGACACTACGAGCAGTACTTC. It codes for CASSRDRHYEQYF. The chain couples TRBV4-3 to TRBJ2-7; 7 bases align to TRBD1. CDR1 and CDR2 (germline): LGHNA, YSLEER. The CDR3 runs 13 residues. Losses at the gene ends were 4 bases for V and 3 bases for J; bases not matched to a gene: 3.

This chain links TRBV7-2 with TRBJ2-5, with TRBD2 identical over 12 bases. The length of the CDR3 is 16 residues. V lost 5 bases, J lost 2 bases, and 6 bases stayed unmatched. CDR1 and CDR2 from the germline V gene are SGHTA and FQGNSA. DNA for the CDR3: TGTGCCAGCAGCGTGTGGACTAGCGGGGCTCAAGAGACCCAGTACTTC. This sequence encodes CASSVWTSGAQETQYF.

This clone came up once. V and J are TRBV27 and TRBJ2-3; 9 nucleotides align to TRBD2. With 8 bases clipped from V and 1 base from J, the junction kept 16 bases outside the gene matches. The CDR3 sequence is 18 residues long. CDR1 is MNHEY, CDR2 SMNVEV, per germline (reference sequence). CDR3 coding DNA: TGTGCCAGCCGCCGAAGAGCGGGGGGCCAAGTTCGCACAGATACGCAGTATTTT. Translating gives CASRRRAGGQVRTDTQYF.

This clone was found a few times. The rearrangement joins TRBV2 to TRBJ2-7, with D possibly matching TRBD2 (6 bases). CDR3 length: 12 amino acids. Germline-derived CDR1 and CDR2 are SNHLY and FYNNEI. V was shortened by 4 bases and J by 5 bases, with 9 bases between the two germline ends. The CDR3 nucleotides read TGTGCCAGCAGTGCCGGGGGTAACGAGCAGTACTTC. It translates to CASSAGGNEQYF.

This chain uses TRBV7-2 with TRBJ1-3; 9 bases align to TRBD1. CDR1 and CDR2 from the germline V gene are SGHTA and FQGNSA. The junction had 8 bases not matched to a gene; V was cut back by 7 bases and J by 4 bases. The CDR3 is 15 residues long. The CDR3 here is CASTQDRGTGNTIYF. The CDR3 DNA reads TGTGCCAGCACCCAGGACAGGGGTACAGGAAACACCATATATTTT.

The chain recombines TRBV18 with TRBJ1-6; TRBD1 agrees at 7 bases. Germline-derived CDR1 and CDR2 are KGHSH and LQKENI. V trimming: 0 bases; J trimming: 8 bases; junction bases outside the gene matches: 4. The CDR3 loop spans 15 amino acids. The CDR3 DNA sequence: TGTGCCAGCTCACCACCGACAGGGTCGGATTCACCCCTCCACTTT. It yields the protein CASSPPTGSDSPLHF. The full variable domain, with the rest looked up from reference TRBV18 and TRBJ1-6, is NAGVMQNPRHLVRRRGQEARLRCSPMKGHSHVYWYRQLPEEGLKFMVYLQKENIIDESGMPKERFSAEFPKEGPSILRIQQVVRGDSAAYFCASSPPTGSDSPLHFGNGTRLTVT.

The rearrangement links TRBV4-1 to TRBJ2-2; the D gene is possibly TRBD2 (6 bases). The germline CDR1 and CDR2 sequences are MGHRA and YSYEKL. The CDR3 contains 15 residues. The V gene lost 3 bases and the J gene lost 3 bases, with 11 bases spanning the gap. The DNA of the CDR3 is TGCGCCAGCAGCCAGAAGGGACTGCACACCGGGGAGCTGTTTTTT. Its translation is CASSQKGLHTGELFF.

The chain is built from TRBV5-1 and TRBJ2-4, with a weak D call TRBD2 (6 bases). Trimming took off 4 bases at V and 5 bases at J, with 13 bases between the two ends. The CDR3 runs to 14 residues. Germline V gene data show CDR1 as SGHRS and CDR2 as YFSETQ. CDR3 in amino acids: CASSLEGGENIQYF. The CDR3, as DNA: TGCGCCAGCAGCCTCGAGGGAGGTGAAAACATTCAGTACTTC.

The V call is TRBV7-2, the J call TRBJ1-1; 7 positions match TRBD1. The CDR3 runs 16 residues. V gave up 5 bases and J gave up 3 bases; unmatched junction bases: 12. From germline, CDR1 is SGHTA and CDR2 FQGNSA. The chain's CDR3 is CASSPQLGQVDTEAFF. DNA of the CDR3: TGTGCCAGCAGCCCCCAGCTAGGACAGGTCGACACTGAAGCTTTCTTT.